The 14 T cell receptor beta chains below were found in one sample sequenced in a study of T cells after yellow fever vaccination. TCRdb processed the 5' RACE reads anew with MiXCR; each CDR3 protein has one entry. The sample holds around 310,000 distinct CDR3 sequences; approximately 4.5% are singletons and the top ten take 15% to 20%. The starting material was PBMCs, obtained 15 days after the yellow fever booster vaccination. The source is a man aged 18 to 35 who received the YFV17D yellow fever vaccine.

This clonotype was detected many times. The chain uses TRBV29-1 and TRBJ2-3; D unresolved. The CDR3 loop spans 15 amino acids. Germline CDR1 SQVTM, CDR2 ANQGSEA. Trimming took 0 bases from V and 2 from J, leaving 12 bases between them. As DNA, the CDR3 is TGCAGCGTTGAAGAACGTCCGAACCCCACAGATACGCAGTATTTT. Encoded protein: CSVEERPNPTDTQYF.

This sequence joins TRBV12-3 or TRBV12-4 and TRBJ1-5, with D unresolved. V gave up 6 bases and J gave up 0 bases, with 9 bases separating them. This CDR3 spans 14 amino acids. The CDR3 loop reads CASSWSYSNQPQHF. CDR3 nucleotides: TGTGCCAGCAGCTGGTCCTATAGCAATCAGCCCCAGCATTTT.

The chain's CDR3 is CASRERGGVKDTQYF. Here the CDR3 DNA reads TGTGCCAGCAGGGAGCGGGGGGGCGTTAAAGATACGCAGTATTTT. This chain connects TRBV5-4 to TRBJ2-3; 10 bases fit TRBD2. The germline V gene has CDR1 SGHNT and CDR2 YYREEE (reference sequence). V shed 5 bases, J shed 5 bases, and the junction held 8 bases outside the gene matches. The length of the CDR3 is 15 residues.

This clonotype has a count of ten or more. CDR3 sequence: CASSEEMTANYGYTF. The CDR3 nucleotides are TGTGCCAGCAGTGAAGAGATGACGGCTAACTATGGCTACACCTTC. This rearrangement joins TRBV6-1 to TRBJ1-2, with D hard to call. The CDR3 extends over 15 amino acids. V lost 1 base and J lost 0, with 9 bases in between. Germline assignment: CDR1 MNHNS and CDR2 SASEGT.

This clonotype was observed at least ten times. This chain links TRBV5-5 with TRBJ1-2; possibly TRBD1 for D (5 bases). V shed 5 bases and J shed 0 bases, with 11 bases lying between them. Germline CDR1 reads SGHKS; CDR2 reads YYEKEE (reference sequence). This CDR3 region has 14 residues. CDR3 DNA sequence: TGTGCCAGCAGTCCGACAGCCTCTAACTATGGCTACACCTTC. Translation gives CASSPTASNYGYTF.

This clonotype was observed a few times. CDR3 amino acids: CSASGNNYGYTF. CDR3 in DNA: TGCAGTGCATCAGGGAATAACTATGGCTACACCTTC. V gene TRBV20-1 combines with J gene TRBJ1-2, with D perhaps matching TRBD1 (5 bases). V was trimmed by 6 bases and J by 1 base, leaving 9 bases between them. Germline V gives CDR1 DFQATT, CDR2 SNEGSKA (reference sequence). The CDR3 covers 12 residues.

This clonotype has a count of ten or more. The chain has TRBV29-1 and TRBJ1-1, with D hard to call. Germline V gene lookup returns CDR1 SQVTM and CDR2 ANQGSEA. V was clipped by 7 bases and J by 1 base, with 16 bases between them. There are 14 residues in the CDR3. This chain's CDR3 is CSAKERWWNTEAFF. CDR3 in DNA: TGCAGCGCCAAGGAAAGGTGGTGGAACACTGAAGCTTTCTTT.

This clonotype came up a few times. The chain couples TRBV29-1 to TRBJ2-7; D remains unclear. The germline V gene encodes CDR1 SQVTM and CDR2 ANQGSEA. Trimming removed 1 base at V and 2 bases at J, with 9 bases between. CDR3 size: 13 residues. CDR3 DNA: TGCAGCGTTGAAGGCGAAAGGGCCTACGAGCAGTACTTC. The encoded protein is CSVEGERAYEQYF.

This clonotype has a handful of counts. The chain links TRBV4-1 to TRBJ2-3, with TRBD2 matching over 9 bases. CDR1 is MGHRA, CDR2 YSYEKL, per germline. The J segment lost 5 bases and the V segment lost 4 bases, leaving 13 bases of the junction unmatched. There are 17 residues in the CDR3. CDR3 amino acids: CASSLSRGSGGQDTQYF. CDR3 DNA: TGCGCCAGCAGCCTAAGTCGGGGTAGCGGGGGCCAAGATACGCAGTATTTT.

This clonotype was observed a handful of times. This chain joins TRBV20-1 and TRBJ2-3; 8 bases fit TRBD2. The CDR3 has 13 amino acids. From germline, CDR1 is DFQATT and CDR2 SNEGSKA (reference sequence). The CDR3: CSPGGGQTDTQYF. The CDR3 region has the DNA TGCAGCCCGGGGGGGGGCCAGACAGATACGCAGTATTTT.

Concerning this clonotype itself: One end of the junction fails to match germline, which may point to a read error. The chain carries TRBV12-3 or TRBV12-4 and TRBJ1-5, with D perhaps TRBD1 (5 bases). CDR3 size: 16 residues. The CDR3 here is CASSLAGTARGQPKHF. As DNA, the CDR3 is TGTGCCAGCAGTTTAGCCGGGACTGCAAGGGGTCAGCCCAAGCATTTT.

This clonotype has only a few counts. V gene TRBV7-2 combines with J gene TRBJ1-2, with D hard to call. The CDR3 is 13 amino acids. CDR1 is SGHTA, CDR2 FQGNSA, per germline. V lost 1 base and J 1 base, leaving 4 bases between the germline ends. The CDR3 here is CASSLVVNYGYTF. CDR3 in DNA: TGTGCCAGCAGCTTAGTGGTTAACTATGGCTACACCTTC.

This clonotype was counted at least ten times. The genes are TRBV11-1 and TRBJ2-5; TRBD1 or TRBD2 may be the D gene (5 bases each). Trimming shortened V by 5 bases and J by 1 base, and 11 bases separated the two germline ends. This CDR3 is 14 amino acids long. The V gene's germline CDR1 is SGHAT and CDR2 FQDESV (reference sequence). The CDR3 nucleotides are TGTGCCAGCAGCCCCCGGGACGGCCAAGAGACCCAGTACTTC. Protein: CASSPRDGQETQYF.

Many counts were recorded for this clonotype. The chain combines TRBV12-3 or TRBV12-4 with TRBJ2-3, with 11 bases fitting TRBD2. V gave up 7 bases and J gave up 2 bases; unmatched junction bases: 8. The CDR3 is 16 amino acids. CDR3 in amino acids: CASKKVAGGITDTQYF. The CDR3 DNA sequence: TGTGCCAGCAAGAAGGTAGCGGGGGGGATCACAGATACGCAGTATTTT.